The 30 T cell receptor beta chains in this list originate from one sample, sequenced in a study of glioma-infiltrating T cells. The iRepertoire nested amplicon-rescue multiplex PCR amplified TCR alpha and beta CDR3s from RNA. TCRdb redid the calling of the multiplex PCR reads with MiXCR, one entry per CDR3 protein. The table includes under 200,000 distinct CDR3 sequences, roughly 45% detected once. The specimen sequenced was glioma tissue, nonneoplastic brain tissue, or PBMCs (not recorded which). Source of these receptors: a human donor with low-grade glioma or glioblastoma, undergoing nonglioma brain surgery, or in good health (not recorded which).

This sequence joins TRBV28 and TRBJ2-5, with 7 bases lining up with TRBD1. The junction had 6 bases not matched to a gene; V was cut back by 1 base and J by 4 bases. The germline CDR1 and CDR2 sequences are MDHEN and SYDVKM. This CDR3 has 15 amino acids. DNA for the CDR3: TGTGCCAGCAGTTTATATCCAACAGGGGCAGAGACCCAGTACTTC. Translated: CASSLYPTGAETQYF.

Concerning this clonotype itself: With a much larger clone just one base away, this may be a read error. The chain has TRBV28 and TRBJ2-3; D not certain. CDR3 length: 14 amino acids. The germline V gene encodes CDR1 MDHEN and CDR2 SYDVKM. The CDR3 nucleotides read TGTGCCGGCAGTTTATTCCACCTAGGTGCTACGCAGTATTTT. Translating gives CAGSLFHLGATQYF.

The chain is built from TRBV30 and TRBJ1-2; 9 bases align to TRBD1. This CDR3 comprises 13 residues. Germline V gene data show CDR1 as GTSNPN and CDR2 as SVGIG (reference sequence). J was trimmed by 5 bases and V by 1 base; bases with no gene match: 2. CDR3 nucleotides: TGTGCCTGGAGTGCAGACAGGGGGTATGGCTACACCTTC. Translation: CAWSADRGYGYTF.

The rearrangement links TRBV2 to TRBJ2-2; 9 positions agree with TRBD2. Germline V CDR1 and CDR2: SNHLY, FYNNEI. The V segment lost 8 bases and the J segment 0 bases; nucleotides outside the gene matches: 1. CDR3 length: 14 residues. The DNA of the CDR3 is TGTGCCAGCGGACTAGCGCCGAACACCGGGGAGCTGTTTTTT. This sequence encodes CASGLAPNTGELFF.

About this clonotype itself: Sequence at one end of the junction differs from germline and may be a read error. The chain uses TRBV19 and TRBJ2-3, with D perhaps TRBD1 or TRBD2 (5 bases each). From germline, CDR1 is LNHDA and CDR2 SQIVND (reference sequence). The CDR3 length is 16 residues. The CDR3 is CAGSTLASGAPDTQYF. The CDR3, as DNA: TGTGCCGGTAGTACTCTGGCGTCCGGGGCCCCAGATACGCAGTATTTT.

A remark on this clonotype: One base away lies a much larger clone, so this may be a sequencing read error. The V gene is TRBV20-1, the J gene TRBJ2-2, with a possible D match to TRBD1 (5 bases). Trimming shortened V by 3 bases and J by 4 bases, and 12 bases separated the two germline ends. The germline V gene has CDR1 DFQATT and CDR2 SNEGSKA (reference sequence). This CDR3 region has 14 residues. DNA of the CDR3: TGCAGTGCTAGTAGGCAGGGAAGCACCGGGGAGCTGTTTTTT. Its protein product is CSASRQGSTGELFF.

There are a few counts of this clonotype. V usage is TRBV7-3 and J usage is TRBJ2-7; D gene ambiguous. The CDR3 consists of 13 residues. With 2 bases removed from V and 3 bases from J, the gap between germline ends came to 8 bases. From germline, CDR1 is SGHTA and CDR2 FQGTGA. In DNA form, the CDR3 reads TGTGCCAGCAGCTTAGGCAGGAACTACGAGCAGTACTTC. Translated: CASSLGRNYEQYF.

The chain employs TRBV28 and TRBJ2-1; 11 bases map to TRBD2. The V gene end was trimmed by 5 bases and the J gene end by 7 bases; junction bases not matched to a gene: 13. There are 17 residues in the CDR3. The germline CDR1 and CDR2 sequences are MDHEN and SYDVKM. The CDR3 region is CASSIPPTSGMENEQFF. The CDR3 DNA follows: TGTGCCAGCAGTATACCCCCGACTAGCGGGATGGAGAATGAGCAGTTCTTC.

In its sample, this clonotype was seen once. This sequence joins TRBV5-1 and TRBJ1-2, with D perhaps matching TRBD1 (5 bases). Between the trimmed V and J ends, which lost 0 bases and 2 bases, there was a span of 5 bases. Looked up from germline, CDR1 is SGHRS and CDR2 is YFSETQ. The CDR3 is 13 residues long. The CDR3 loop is CASSLAGNYGYTF. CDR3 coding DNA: TGCGCCAGCAGCTTGGCAGGGAACTATGGCTACACCTTC.

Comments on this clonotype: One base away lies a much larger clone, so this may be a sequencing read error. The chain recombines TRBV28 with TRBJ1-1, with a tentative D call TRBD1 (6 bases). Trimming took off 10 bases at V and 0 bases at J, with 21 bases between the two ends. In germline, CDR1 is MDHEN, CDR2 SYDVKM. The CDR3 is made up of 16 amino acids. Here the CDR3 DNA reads TGTGCCATTACGCCCGGGGGCGCAAAAATGAACACTGAAGCTTTCTTT. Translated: CAITPGGAKMNTEAFF.

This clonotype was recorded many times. Written as DNA, the CDR3 is TGCAGTGCTGATCCGGGACAGGGGGCGGACTACGAGCAGTACTTC. This gives the protein CSADPGQGADYEQYF. This rearrangement joins TRBV20-1 to TRBJ2-7; TRBD1 agrees at 12 bases. The CDR3 runs to 15 residues. V shed 5 bases, J shed 3 bases, and the junction held 8 bases outside the gene matches. Germline values: CDR1 DFQATT, CDR2 SNEGSKA (reference sequence).

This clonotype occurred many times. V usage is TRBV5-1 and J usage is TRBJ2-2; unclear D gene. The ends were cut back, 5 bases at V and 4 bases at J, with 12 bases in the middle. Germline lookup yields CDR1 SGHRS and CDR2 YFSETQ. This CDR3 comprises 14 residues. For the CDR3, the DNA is TGCGCCAGCAGTCCGGGTCTAACCACCGGGGAGCTGTTTTTT. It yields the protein CASSPGLTTGELFF.

CDR3 nucleotides: TGTGCTAGTGCCCGGACAGCGAACACCGGGGAGCTGTTTTTT. Translated: CASARTANTGELFF. This chain uses TRBV12-5 with TRBJ2-2, with D possibly TRBD1 on 6 matching bases. Looked up from germline, CDR1 is LGHNT and CDR2 is FRNRAP. V lost 7 bases, J lost 0 bases, and 9 bases lay in between. The length of the CDR3 is 14 residues.

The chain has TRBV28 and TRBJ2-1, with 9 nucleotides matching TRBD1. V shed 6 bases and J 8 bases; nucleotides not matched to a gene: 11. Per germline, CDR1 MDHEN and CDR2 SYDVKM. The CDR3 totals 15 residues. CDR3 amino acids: CASRGDRAYSYEQFF. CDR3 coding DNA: TGTGCCAGCAGGGGGGACAGGGCCTACTCCTATGAGCAGTTCTTC.

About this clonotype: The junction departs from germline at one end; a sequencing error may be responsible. The chain's CDR3 is CDSRRQSGQTQHF. DNA of the CDR3: TGTGACAGCAGGCGTCAATCGGGTCAGACCCAGCATTTT. The V gene is TRBV28, the J gene TRBJ1-5; D is unresolved. This CDR3 comprises 13 residues. Germline-derived CDR1 and CDR2 are MDHEN and SYDVKM.

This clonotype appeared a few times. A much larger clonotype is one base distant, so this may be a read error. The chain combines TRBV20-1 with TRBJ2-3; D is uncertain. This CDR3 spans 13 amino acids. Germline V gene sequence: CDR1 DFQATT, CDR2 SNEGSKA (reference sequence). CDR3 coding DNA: TGCAGTTCTAGAGATTTAGGCACAGATACGCAGTATTTT. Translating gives CSSRDLGTDTQYF.

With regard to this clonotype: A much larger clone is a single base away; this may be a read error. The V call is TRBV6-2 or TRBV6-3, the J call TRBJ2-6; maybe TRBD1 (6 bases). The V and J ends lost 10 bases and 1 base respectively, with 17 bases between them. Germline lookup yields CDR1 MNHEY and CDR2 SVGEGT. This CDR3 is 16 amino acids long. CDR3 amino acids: CATARQGMSGANVLTF. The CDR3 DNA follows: TGTGCCACCGCCCGGCAGGGGATGTCTGGGGCCAACGTCCTGACTTTC.

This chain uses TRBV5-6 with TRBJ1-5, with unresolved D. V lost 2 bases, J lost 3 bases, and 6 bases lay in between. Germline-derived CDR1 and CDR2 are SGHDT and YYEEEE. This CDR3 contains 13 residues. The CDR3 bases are TGTGCCAGCAGCTTCCAGCCCAATCAGCCCCAGCATTTT. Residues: CASSFQPNQPQHF.

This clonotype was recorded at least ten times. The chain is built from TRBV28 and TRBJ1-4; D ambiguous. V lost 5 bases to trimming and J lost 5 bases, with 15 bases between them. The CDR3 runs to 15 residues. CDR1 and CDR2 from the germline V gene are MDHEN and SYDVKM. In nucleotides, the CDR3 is TGTGCCAGCAGTCGCAGCGGGGATAGGAATGAAAAACTGTTTTTT. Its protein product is CASSRSGDRNEKLFF.

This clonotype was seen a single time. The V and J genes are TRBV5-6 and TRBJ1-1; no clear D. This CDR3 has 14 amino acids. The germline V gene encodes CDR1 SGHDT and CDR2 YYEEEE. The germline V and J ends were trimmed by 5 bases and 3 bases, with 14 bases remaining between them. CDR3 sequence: CASRPVGKYTEAFF. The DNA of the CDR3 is TGTGCCAGCAGACCTGTGGGTAAATACACTGAAGCTTTCTTT.

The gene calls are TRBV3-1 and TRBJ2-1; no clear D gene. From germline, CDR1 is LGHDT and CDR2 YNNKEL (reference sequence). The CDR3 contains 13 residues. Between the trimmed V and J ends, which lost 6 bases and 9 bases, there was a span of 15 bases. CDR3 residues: CASRPDTASEQFF. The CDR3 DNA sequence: TGTGCCAGCAGACCCGACACGGCAAGTGAGCAGTTCTTC.

The CDR3 nucleotides are TGTGCCAGCAGTGTTTCTGGGACTAGCGGGGGAAATGAGCAGTTCTTC. Its translation: CASSVSGTSGGNEQFF. The V and J genes are TRBV2 and TRBJ2-1, with 14 positions matching TRBD2. The CDR3 is 16 residues long. Germline loops: CDR1 SNHLY, CDR2 FYNNEI. The ends lost 4 bases at V and 7 bases at J; junction bases unmatched: 6.

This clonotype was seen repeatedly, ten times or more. The CDR3 sequence: CSAHRRDGDYEQYF. The CDR3 DNA reads as TGCAGTGCTCACAGAAGGGACGGAGACTACGAGCAGTACTTC. The gene calls are TRBV20-1 and TRBJ2-7, with D tentatively TRBD1 or TRBD2 (5 bases each). V lost 5 bases, J lost 3 bases, and 17 bases lay in between. The CDR3 has 14 residues. The germline CDR1 and CDR2 sequences are DFQATT and SNEGSKA (reference sequence).

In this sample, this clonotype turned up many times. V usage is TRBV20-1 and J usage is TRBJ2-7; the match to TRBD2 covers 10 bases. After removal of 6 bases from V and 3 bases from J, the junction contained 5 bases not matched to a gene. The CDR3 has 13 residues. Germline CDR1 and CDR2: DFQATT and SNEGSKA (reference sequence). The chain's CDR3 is CSARLAGLYEQYF. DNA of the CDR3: TGCAGTGCAAGACTAGCGGGCCTCTACGAGCAGTACTTC.

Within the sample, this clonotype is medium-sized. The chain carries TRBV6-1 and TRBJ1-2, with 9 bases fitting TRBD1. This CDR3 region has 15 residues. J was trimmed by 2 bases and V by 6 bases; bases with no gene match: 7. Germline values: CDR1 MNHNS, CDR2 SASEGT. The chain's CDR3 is CASSRRDRANYGYTF. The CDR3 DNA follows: TGTGCCAGCAGCCGCCGGGACAGGGCCAACTATGGCTACACCTTC.

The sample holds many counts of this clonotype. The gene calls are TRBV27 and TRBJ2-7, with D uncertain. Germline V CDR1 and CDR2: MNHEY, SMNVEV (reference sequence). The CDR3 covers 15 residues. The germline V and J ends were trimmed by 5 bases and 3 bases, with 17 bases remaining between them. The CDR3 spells CASSKVAQNNYEQYF. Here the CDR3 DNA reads TGTGCCAGCAGTAAGGTTGCCCAAAACAACTACGAGCAGTACTTC.

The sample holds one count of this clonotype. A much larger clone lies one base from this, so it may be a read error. The CDR3 here is CASSIPNSGNTIYF. The CDR3 region has the DNA TGTGCCAGCAGCATCCCTAACTCTGGAAACACCATATATTTT. The chain links TRBV12-3 or TRBV12-4 to TRBJ1-3; D unclear. The CDR3 sequence is 14 residues long. Trimming took off 6 bases at V and 0 bases at J, with 9 bases between the two ends.

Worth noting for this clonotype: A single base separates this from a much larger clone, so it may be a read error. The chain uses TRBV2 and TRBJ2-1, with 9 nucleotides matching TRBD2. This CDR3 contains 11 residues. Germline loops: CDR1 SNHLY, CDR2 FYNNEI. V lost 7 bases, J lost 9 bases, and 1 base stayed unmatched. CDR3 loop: CASTGLAEQFF. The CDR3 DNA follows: TGTGCCAGCACGGGACTAGCTGAGCAGTTCTTC.

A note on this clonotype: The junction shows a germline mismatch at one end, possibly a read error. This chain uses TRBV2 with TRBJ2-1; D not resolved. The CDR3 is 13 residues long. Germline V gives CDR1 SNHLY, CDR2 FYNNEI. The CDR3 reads CDSSLSRSGEQFF. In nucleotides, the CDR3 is TGTGACAGCTCGTTATCCCGGTCGGGCGAGCAGTTCTTC.

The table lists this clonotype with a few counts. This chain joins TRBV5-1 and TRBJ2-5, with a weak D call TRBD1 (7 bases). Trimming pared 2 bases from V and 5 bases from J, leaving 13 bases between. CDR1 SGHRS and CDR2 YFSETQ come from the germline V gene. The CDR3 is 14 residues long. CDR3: CASSLGGGRETQYF. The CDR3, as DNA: TGCGCCAGCAGCTTAGGAGGGGGCCGGGAGACCCAGTACTTC.